Given below is one T cell receptor (beta chain) in context. Its antigen is undetermined. The data belong to a study of blood T cells in healthy people across ages. Study-level background: The capture of about one barcoded beta molecule per two T cells was achieved by template switching. General study results and limits: Correlation between TCR beta diversity and naive T cell percentage was strong. Age brought a roughly linear fall in TCR beta diversity measured per million T cells.

A second PCR of about 7 to 12 cycles used a sample-barcoded 5' primer and a J-beta primer mix. TCRdb fed the 5' RACE reads into MiXCR, producing one record per CDR3 protein. The data hold 700,000 or so distinct CDR3 sequences, with about 24% observed a single time. Germline CDR1 is SGHRS and CDR2 is YFSETQ. The CDR3 has 15 amino acids. V lost 0 bases to trimming and J lost 1 base, with 10 bases between them. The chain recombines TRBV5-1 with TRBJ1-1, with D maybe TRBD1 (5 bases). The sequenced material came from blood. This receptor was identified in a man in his 70s in good health. The chain's CDR3 is CASSLGGTENTEAFF. Here the CDR3 DNA reads TGCGCCAGCAGCTTGGGTGGGACGGAGAACACTGAAGCTTTCTTT.